This T cell receptor beta chain appears in the sequencing data of a study of T cell responses to AZD1222 COVID-19 vaccine. The V gene end was trimmed by 5 bases and the J gene end by 5 bases; junction bases not matched to a gene: 5. Germline V gene lookup returns CDR1 KGHSH and CDR2 LQKENI. The CDR3 runs 14 residues. The study's findings and limits: Seropositive AZD1222 recipients at baseline numbered only five to seven.

The assay was immunoSEQ multiplex PCR, and TCRdb's table has in-frame clones only and misses some. The sample lists around 120,000 clones, over 85% occurring once. This clone turned up a few times. Its antigen is as yet unknown. The sequence was collected from an adult who received the AZD1222 COVID-19 vaccine. This chain connects TRBV18 to TRBJ2-5; 10 bases are a match to TRBD1. Sequencing was performed on peripheral blood, taken 28 days after the second AZD1222 dose. The CDR3 DNA reads as TGTGCCAGCTCAACGACAGGGGGCGAGGAGACCCAGTACTTC. It encodes CASSTTGGEETQYF.